These 11 T cell receptor beta chains were sequenced from one sample in a study of shared clonotypes between healthy human individuals (dated by TCRdb to the early 2020s). Library preparation used the immunoSEQ multiplex PCR assay. The table was pulled from immuneACCESS by TCRdb, which kept in-frame rearrangements only. Such tables lose some clones; where checked, under half of the loss comes from unresolved V genes, and the rest has no known cause. The sample profile shows roughly 1 million clones; about three quarters of them were found once. 1.4% to 1.5% of the sample goes to the ten largest clones. Sequenced material: memory CD4+ T cells sorted from blood. This sample's cell subset or site label indicates: CD45RA-negative fraction. All receptors come from a young man in good health.

The J gene is TRBJ2-2, the V gene TRBV27, with D tentatively TRBD1 (6 bases). Between the trimmed V and J ends, which lost 4 bases and 4 bases, there was a span of 10 bases. Germline V gives CDR1 MNHEY, CDR2 SMNVEV (reference sequence). The CDR3 spans 14 residues. CDR3 sequence reads: CASSSYRVTGELFF. CDR3 DNA: TGTGCCAGCAGTTCTTACAGGGTCACCGGGGAGCTGTTTTTT.

In this sample, this clone turned up many times. The chain couples TRBV27 to TRBJ2-1, with D maybe TRBD1 (7 bases). V was clipped by 6 bases and J by 0 bases, with 15 bases between them. The CDR3 has 16 residues. Germline-derived CDR1 and CDR2 are MNHEY and SMNVEV (reference sequence). CDR3 sequence reads: CASRWQGGSSYNEQFF. The CDR3 DNA reads TGTGCCAGCAGATGGCAGGGGGGCAGCTCCTACAATGAGCAGTTCTTC.

Here the CDR3 DNA reads TGTGCCTGGGCTGAGAATTCACCCCTCCACTTT. This gives the protein CAWAENSPLHF. The chain uses TRBV30 and TRBJ1-6; no reliable D call. V was cut by 5 bases and J by 7 bases, with 6 bases left in between. The CDR3 contains 11 residues. Per the germline V gene, CDR1 is GTSNPN and CDR2 is SVGIG (reference sequence).

In regard to this clone: The identical CDR3 is also encoded by other nucleotide sequences in the sample. The chain recombines TRBV5-1 with TRBJ2-3, with TRBD1 matching 9 bases. Germline-derived CDR1 and CDR2 are SGHRS and YFSETQ. Trimming took 4 bases from V and 5 from J; bases not matched to a gene: 2. The CDR3 sequence is 13 residues long. This CDR3 reads CASSRTGEDTQYF. The CDR3 nucleotides are TGCGCCAGCAGCAGGACAGGGGAAGATACGCAGTATTTT.

The gene calls are TRBV6-5 and TRBJ1-2; D is unclear. The germline V and J ends were trimmed by 0 bases and 8 bases, with 16 bases remaining between them. CDR3 length: 15 amino acids. Germline CDR1 and CDR2: MNHEY and SVGAGI. The CDR3 spells CASSYSVGPSSGYTF. The CDR3 bases are TGTGCCAGCAGTTACTCGGTCGGTCCTTCGTCCGGCTACACCTTC.

This chain connects TRBV5-4 to TRBJ1-2; D remains unclear. The CDR3 runs 14 residues. Germline values: CDR1 SGHNT, CDR2 YYREEE (reference sequence). Trimming took 0 bases from V and 2 from J, leaving 8 bases between them. DNA of the CDR3: TGTGCCAGCAGCTTGGTGGGCCAGAACTATGGCTACACCTTC. This codes for CASSLVGQNYGYTF.

The gene calls are TRBV6-6 and TRBJ1-6, with D maybe TRBD1 (5 bases). CDR3 size: 15 residues. V was cut by 0 bases and J by 7 bases, with 10 bases left in between. CDR1 and CDR2 from the germline V gene are MNHNY and SVGAGI (reference sequence). DNA for the CDR3: TGTGCCAGCAGTTACTCGGCAGGGTCCAATTCACCCCTCCACTTT. Its protein product is CASSYSAGSNSPLHF.

This clone has a handful of counts. The gene calls are TRBV27 and TRBJ1-6; D ambiguous. The germline gives CDR1 MNHEY, CDR2 SMNVEV (reference sequence). V lost 1 base and J 7 bases, leaving 8 bases between the germline ends. The CDR3 contains 14 residues. The CDR3 coding sequence is TGTGCCAGCAGTTTATACGGGGTCAATTCACCCCTCCACTTT. The encoded protein is CASSLYGVNSPLHF.

The chain links TRBV25-1 to TRBJ2-3, with D uncertain. The CDR3 is 12 residues long. The germline CDR1 and CDR2 sequences are MGHDK and SYGVNS. V lost 1 base, J lost 5 bases, and 4 bases lay in between. Here the CDR3 reads CASSEFLDTQYF. In nucleotides, the CDR3 is TGTGCCAGCAGTGAATTTCTAGATACGCAGTATTTT.

This chain links TRBV5-6 with TRBJ1-4, with a weak D call TRBD1 (5 bases). The CDR3 covers 14 residues. Per the germline V gene, CDR1 is SGHDT and CDR2 is YYEEEE. V gave up 1 base and J gave up 8 bases, with 12 bases separating them. The CDR3 protein is CASSLPGNREKLFF. In nucleotides, the CDR3 is TGTGCCAGCAGCTTGCCAGGGAATCGAGAAAAACTGTTTTTT.

The chain combines TRBV6-1 with TRBJ2-7, with D possibly TRBD2 on 6 matching bases. CDR1 and CDR2 (germline): MNHNS, SASEGT. CDR3 length: 16 amino acids. Trimming cost V 2 bases and J 3 bases, with 17 bases left between them. CDR3 residues: CASSEMPAGRFYEQYF. The CDR3 DNA sequence: TGTGCCAGCAGTGAAATGCCCGCGGGAAGGTTCTACGAGCAGTACTTC.